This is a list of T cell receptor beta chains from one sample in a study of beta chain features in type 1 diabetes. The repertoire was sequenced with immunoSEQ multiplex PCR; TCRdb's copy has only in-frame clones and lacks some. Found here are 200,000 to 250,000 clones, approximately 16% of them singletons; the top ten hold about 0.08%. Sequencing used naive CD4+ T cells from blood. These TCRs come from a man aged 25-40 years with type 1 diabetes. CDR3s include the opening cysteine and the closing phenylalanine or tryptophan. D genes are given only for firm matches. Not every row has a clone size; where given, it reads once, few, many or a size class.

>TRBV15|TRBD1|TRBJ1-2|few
CATSRESTGERGYTF
TGTGCCACCAGCAGAGAGAGTACAGGGGAACGTGGCTACACCTTC
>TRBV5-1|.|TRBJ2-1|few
CASSLPRRGGSYNEQFF
TGCGCCAGCAGCTTGCCTCGGAGAGGGGGCTCCTACAATGAGCAGTTCTTC
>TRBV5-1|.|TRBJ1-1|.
CASSLDRNTEAFF
TGCGCCAGCAGCTTGGACAGGAACACTGAAGCTTTCTTT
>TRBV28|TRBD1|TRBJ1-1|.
CASTLNDRGVNTEAFF
TGTGCCAGCACCCTCAATGACAGGGGGGTGAACACTGAAGCTTTCTTT
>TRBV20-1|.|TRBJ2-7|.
CSADRAYEQYF
TGCAGTGCGGACAGAGCCTACGAGCAGTACTTC
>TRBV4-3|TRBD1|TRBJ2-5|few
CASSQVTGVRDSKETQYF
TGCGCCAGCAGCCAAGTGACTGGGGTTCGGGACAGCAAAGAGACCCAGTACTTC
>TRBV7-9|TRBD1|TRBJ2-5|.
CASSWPGQGQETQYF
TGTGCCAGCAGCTGGCCGGGACAGGGTCAAGAGACCCAGTACTTC
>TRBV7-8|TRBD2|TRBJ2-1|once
CASSFVGLAGARHNEQFF
TGTGCCAGCAGCTTCGTCGGACTAGCGGGAGCCCGGCACAATGAGCAGTTCTTC
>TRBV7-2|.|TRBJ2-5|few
CASTQIQAEETQYF
TGTGCCAGCACCCAGATTCAGGCGGAAGAGACCCAGTACTTC
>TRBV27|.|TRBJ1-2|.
CASKEGPSGYTF
TGTGCCAGCAAGGAGGGTCCCTCTGGCTACACCTTC
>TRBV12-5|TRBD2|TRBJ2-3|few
CASGRSLAGGPDTQYF
TGTGCTAGTGGCAGATCCTTAGCGGGAGGACCAGATACGCAGTATTTT
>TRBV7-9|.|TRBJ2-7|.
CASSSPGGYSYEQYF
TGTGCCAGCAGCTCCCCTGGCGGTTACTCCTACGAGCAGTACTTC
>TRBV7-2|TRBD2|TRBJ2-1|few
CASSFGLADTNEQFF
TGTGCCAGCAGCTTTGGACTAGCGGATACTAATGAGCAGTTCTTC
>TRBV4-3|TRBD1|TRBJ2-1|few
CASELIPGQGVNEQFF
TGCGCCAGCGAGCTCATCCCGGGACAGGGGGTGAATGAGCAGTTCTTC
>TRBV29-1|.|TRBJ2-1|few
CSVGVWEQFF
TGCAGCGTTGGAGTATGGGAGCAGTTCTTC
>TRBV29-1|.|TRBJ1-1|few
CSVGSLVNTEAFF
TGCAGCGTTGGGAGCCTCGTAAACACTGAAGCTTTCTTT